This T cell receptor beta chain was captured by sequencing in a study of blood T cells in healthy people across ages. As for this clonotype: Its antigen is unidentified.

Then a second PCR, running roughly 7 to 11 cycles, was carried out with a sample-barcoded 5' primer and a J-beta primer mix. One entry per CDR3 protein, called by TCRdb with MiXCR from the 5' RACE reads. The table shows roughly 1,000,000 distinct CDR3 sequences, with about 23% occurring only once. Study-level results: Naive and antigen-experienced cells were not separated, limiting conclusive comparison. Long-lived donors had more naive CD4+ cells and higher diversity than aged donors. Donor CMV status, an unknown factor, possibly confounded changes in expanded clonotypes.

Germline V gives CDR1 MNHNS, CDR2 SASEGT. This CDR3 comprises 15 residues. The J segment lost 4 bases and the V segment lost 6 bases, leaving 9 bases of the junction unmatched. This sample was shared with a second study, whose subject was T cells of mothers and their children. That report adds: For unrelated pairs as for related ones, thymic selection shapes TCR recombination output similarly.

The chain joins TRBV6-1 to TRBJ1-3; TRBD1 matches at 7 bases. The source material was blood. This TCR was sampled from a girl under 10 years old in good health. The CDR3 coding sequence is TGTGCCAGCAGACGGGGACAGACCTCCGGAAACACCATATATTTT. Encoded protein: CASRRGQTSGNTIYF.